The source of this T cell receptor (beta chain) is a study of T cells after yellow fever vaccination. Whole-study context: Researchers used SMART-Seq v4 Ultra Low Input to prepare fractions that had low cell numbers.

This clonotype was observed at least ten times. Antigen unknown. General study findings and limits: Boosting was followed by the reappearance of most primary-vaccination clones (less than 98% CD4, around 91% CD8). Faster peaking, at day 5 versus 15, marked a secondary response that was weaker. FACS-sorted repertoires could harbor abundant contaminating bulk-population clonotypes.

The trim removed 0 bases at V and 5 bases at J, leaving 7 bases unmatched. The CDR3 has 15 residues. The V gene's germline CDR1 is SGDLS and CDR2 YYNGEE. TCRdb reprocessed the 5' RACE reads with MiXCR, giving one entry per CDR3 protein. The table has a few hundred thousand distinct CDR3 sequences, 8.7% seen once. The V and J genes are TRBV9 and TRBJ2-7; TRBD1 aligns across 8 bases. The origin of this receptor is a man between 18 and 35 years old who received the YFV17D yellow fever vaccine. The sequenced sample was PBMCs, obtained on the day of the first yellow fever vaccination. The chain's CDR3 is CASSVEGTGLDEQYF. In nucleotides, the CDR3 is TGTGCCAGCAGCGTAGAGGGGACAGGTCTCGACGAGCAGTACTTC. Filled out from reference TRBV9 and TRBJ2-7, the complete variable domain reads DSGVTQTPKHLITATGQRVTLRCSPRSGDLSVYWYQQSLDQGLQFLIQYYNGEERAKGNILERFSAQQFPDLHSELNLSSLELGDSALYFCASSVEGTGLDEQYFGPGTRLTVT.